This TCR beta chain was identified during a study of blood T cell repertoires in COVID-19. Across the whole study: Both acute and convalescent COVID-19 samples were obtained from the United States, Italy and Spain. Sources were T cells, B-cell-depleted T cells, or PBMCs; the material itself was cDNA or gDNA.

Authors' data handling: Scientists estimated how many nucleated cells there were by amplifying reference gene primers. TCRdb keeps only in-frame clones here, not all; method: immunoSEQ multiplex PCR. That table is the source of V, J and clone size, and D and trimming were worked out from the DNA. The data show about 150,000 clones, with around 80% seen just once and roughly a fifth held by the top ten. J lost 2 bases, V lost 7 bases, and 3 bases had no gene match. This CDR3 is built from 14 residues. Germline CDR1 SNHLY, CDR2 FYNNEI. This receptor was identified in a woman aged 70-85 years who had recovered from COVID-19. The specimen sequenced was peripheral blood. The genes are TRBV2 and TRBJ2-5; 11 nucleotides line up with TRBD2. Here the CDR3 DNA reads TGTGCCAGCAATCGACTAGCGGGACAAGAGACCCAGTACTTC. As protein: CASNRLAGQETQYF.